These T cell receptor beta chains were read from a single sample in a study of blood T cells in healthy people across ages. Using its own MiXCR run on the 5' RACE reads, TCRdb lists one record per CDR3 protein. Of some 1.1 million distinct CDR3 sequences listed, 30% to 40% are singletons. The sample taken for sequencing was blood. These receptors came from a man younger than 35 in good health. Both conserved end residues are part of each CDR3. Fields, in order: clone size, D gene, J gene, V gene, CDR3 DNA, CDR3 protein. D genes are given only for firm matches. Clone size is shown for a subset of rows, as once, few, many or a class of expanded clone.

size: NA; D: NA; J: TRBJ2-7; V: TRBV11-1; DNA: TGTGCCAGCAGCGTAGGGCCAGCAGAGTACGAGCAGTACTTC; CDR3: CASSVGPAEYEQYF
size: NA; D: NA; J: TRBJ1-4; V: TRBV5-1; DNA: TGCGCCAGCAGGACACTTCCGACTGCAACTAATGAAAAACTGTTTTTT; CDR3: CASRTLPTATNEKLFF
size: few; D: NA; J: TRBJ2-5; V: TRBV15; DNA: TGTGCCACCAGCAGAGATTGGTACGGCCTCCAAGAGACCCAGTACTTC; CDR3: CATSRDWYGLQETQYF
size: NA; D: NA; J: TRBJ2-3; V: TRBV29-1; DNA: TGCAGCGTTGAAGGGGGGGGCCGGCGCACCACAGATACGCAGTATTTT; CDR3: CSVEGGGRRTTDTQYF
size: NA; D: NA; J: TRBJ2-7; V: TRBV9; DNA: TGTGCCAGCAGCGTGGACGGTACACCCTACGAGCAGTACTTC; CDR3: CASSVDGTPYEQYF
size: NA; D: NA; J: TRBJ1-1; V: TRBV20-1; DNA: TGCAGTGCTAGAGGGACAATTGAAGCTTTCTTT; CDR3: CSARGTIEAFF
size: NA; D: NA; J: TRBJ2-3; V: TRBV5-1; DNA: TGCGCCAGCAGCTTCAATACGGGACCCCTCACAGATACGCAGTATTTT; CDR3: CASSFNTGPLTDTQYF
size: NA; D: TRBD1; J: TRBJ2-3; V: TRBV28; DNA: TGTGCCAGCAGTTTAAGGACAGGGGGGAGCACAGATACGCAGTATTTT; CDR3: CASSLRTGGSTDTQYF
size: many; D: NA; J: TRBJ2-1; V: TRBV20-1; DNA: TGCAGTGCTAGAGCAGGATTCCCCTACAATGAGCAGTTCTTC; CDR3: CSARAGFPYNEQFF
size: once; D: TRBD1; J: TRBJ2-7; V: TRBV24-1; DNA: TGTGCCACCAGTGATCCGGGGACAGTCAGGAAAGAGCAGTACTTC; CDR3: CATSDPGTVRKEQYF
size: NA; D: TRBD1; J: TRBJ1-2; V: TRBV11-2; DNA: TGTGCCAGCAGCTTAGTCGGACAGGGCCACTATGGCTACATCTTC; CDR3: CASSLVGQGHYGYIF
size: few; D: NA; J: TRBJ1-2; V: TRBV10-3; DNA: TGTGCCATCAGCTTCCAAGGCCCTGGTAACTATGGCTACACCTTC; CDR3: CAISFQGPGNYGYTF
size: NA; D: TRBD1; J: TRBJ1-3; V: TRBV20-1; DNA: TGCAGTGCCCCCGAGTCAGGGGGCATTGGAAACACCATATATTTT; CDR3: CSAPESGGIGNTIYF
size: NA; D: NA; J: TRBJ2-7; V: TRBV3-1; DNA: TGTGCCGGCAGCCAAGACGTAAGCCACAGTACGTACGAGCAGTACTTC; CDR3: CAGSQDVSHSTYEQYF
size: NA; D: TRBD1; J: TRBJ1-1; V: TRBV7-8; DNA: TGTGCCAGCAGCCCTCAGGACAGGACGAACACTGAAGCTTTCTTT; CDR3: CASSPQDRTNTEAFF
size: few; D: NA; J: TRBJ2-2; V: TRBV12-3/TRBV12-4; DNA: TGTGCCAGCAGTTTAAGGTCGGCGAACACCGGGGAGCTGTTTTTT; CDR3: CASSLRSANTGELFF
size: NA; D: TRBD2; J: TRBJ2-3; V: TRBV6-2/TRBV6-3; DNA: TGTGCCAGCAGTTACGGGGGGACTAGTCCCCCAGATGCGCAGTATTTT; CDR3: CASSYGGTSPPDAQYF
size: few; D: NA; J: TRBJ2-2; V: TRBV7-2; DNA: TGTGCCAGCAGCTTACGGGATTACACCGGGGAGCTGTTTTTT; CDR3: CASSLRDYTGELFF
size: NA; D: NA; J: TRBJ1-1; V: TRBV6-1; DNA: TGTGCCAGCAGTGAAGCAAGCCAGGGAATCACTGAAGCTTTCTTT; CDR3: CASSEASQGITEAFF
size: NA; D: TRBD1; J: TRBJ1-2; V: TRBV29-1; DNA: TGCAGCGTTTATTCAGGGGGTATGGACTATGGCCACACCTTC; CDR3: CSVYSGGMDYGHTF
size: once; D: NA; J: TRBJ1-1; V: TRBV5-8; DNA: TGTGCCAGCAGCTTGTATGTCAGGAGGAACACTGAAGCTTTCTTT; CDR3: CASSLYVRRNTEAFF
size: few; D: TRBD1; J: TRBJ2-7; V: TRBV12-3/TRBV12-4; DNA: TGTGCCAGCACATCCACAGGGGCTCCCTCCTACGAGCAGTACTTC; CDR3: CASTSTGAPSYEQYF
size: NA; D: TRBD1; J: TRBJ1-1; V: TRBV29-1; DNA: TGCAGCGTTGAAGGGGCAGGGGGGTGGAACACTGAAGCTTTCTTT; CDR3: CSVEGAGGWNTEAFF
size: once; D: NA; J: TRBJ2-7; V: TRBV5-1; DNA: TGCGCCAGCAGCGACTCACAGGGCGATGAGCAGTACTTC; CDR3: CASSDSQGDEQYF
size: NA; D: NA; J: TRBJ2-2; V: TRBV20-1; DNA: TGCAGTGCTAGTTCTAGGGGGGGTCTCGTAGGCACCGGGGAGCTGTTTTTT; CDR3: CSASSRGGLVGTGELFF
size: NA; D: NA; J: TRBJ1-1; V: TRBV25-1; DNA: TGTGCCAGCAGTGAAAGGGCGAGGAACACTGAAGCTTTCTTT; CDR3: CASSERARNTEAFF
size: NA; D: NA; J: TRBJ1-1; V: TRBV3-1; DNA: TGTGCCAGCAGCCAAGTCGATACAGGGAGTGCTTTCTTT; CDR3: CASSQVDTGSAFF
size: few; D: TRBD2; J: TRBJ2-3; V: TRBV20-1; DNA: TGCAGTGCCAGTAGCGGGATCAGCACAGATACGCAGTATTTT; CDR3: CSASSGISTDTQYF
size: NA; D: TRBD1; J: TRBJ1-1; V: TRBV3-1; DNA: TGTGCCAGCAGCCCTCCCGGGACAGGGGGGGCTGAAGCTTTCTTT; CDR3: CASSPPGTGGAEAFF